This TCR beta chain was observed in a study of beta chain features in type 1 diabetes. Points from the study as a whole: Over-representation of high TCR-expressing cells was a possible consequence of cDNA sequencing. Shorter templates might be favored by PCR, equally in patients and controls.

Of the isolated RNA, all was reverse transcribed, and so the sequenced material was expressed TCRB transcripts. Clones were read by immunoSEQ multiplex PCR, and TCRdb kept only the in-frame ones, dropping some. The repertoire holds about 340,000 clones, with under 8.5% as singletons. This CDR3 comprises 15 residues. Germline loops: CDR1 SGHTA, CDR2 FQGNSA. Between the trimmed V and J ends, which lost 1 base and 4 bases, there was a span of 11 bases. Sort purity for all populations was recorded as exceeding 98%. This clone has more than one count but fewer than ten. Antigen: not known. The sequence came from a woman aged 18-29 years in good health. The chain combines TRBV7-2 with TRBJ2-1; D is ambiguous. Sequencing used central memory CD4+ T cells from blood. CDR3 coding DNA: TGTGCCAGCAGCTTAGGGGCAAACGATTACAATGAGCAGTTCTTC. It encodes CASSLGANDYNEQFF. Variable domain in full (rest from reference TRBV7-2 and TRBJ2-1): GAGVSQSPSNKVTEKGKDVELRCDPISGHTALYWYRQSLGQGLEFLIYFQGNSAPDKSGLPSDRFSAERTGGSVSTLTIQRTQQEDSAVYLCASSLGANDYNEQFFGPGTRLTVL.